The clone carrying this T cell receptor beta chain occurred once. The same CDR3 arises from other DNA sequences in this sample as well. The data are from a study of cytomegalovirus exposure and HLA in healthy donors. The germline V gene encodes CDR1 SQVTM and CDR2 ANQGSEA. J lost 2 bases, V lost 5 bases, and 2 bases had no gene match. The CDR3 runs to 12 residues. Amplification used 60 Vbeta primers and 13 Jbeta primers. Sequencing was performed with immunoSEQ multiplex PCR; in TCRdb, only in-frame clones are kept and a portion is missing. Found here are fewer than 200,000 clones, over 75% of them singletons; the top ten hold 2.4%.

The sequence came from a man in his fifties or sixties in good health and CMV-seronegative. The rearrangement uses TRBV29-1 and TRBJ2-5, with 7 bases matching TRBD1. The sequencing input was PBMCs. CDR3 amino acids: CSVRQGQETQYF. The CDR3 DNA follows: TGCAGCGTTCGACAGGGACAAGAGACCCAGTACTTC.